This is a list of T cell receptor beta chains from one sample in a study of cytomegalovirus exposure and HLA in healthy donors. Libraries were prepared by immunoSEQ multiplex PCR; TCRdb keeps only in-frame clonotypes and omits some of them. In the table there are 100,000 to 150,000 clones, over 60% of which are singletons. Input material: PBMCs. These receptors were taken from a male donor in good health and CMV-seropositive. Both conserved end residues are part of each CDR3. Each record gives: J gene, D gene, clone size, V gene, CDR3 DNA, CDR3 protein. The D gene is left open where the match is weak. Clone size is stated in some rows and not others, as once, few, many or a class when expanded.

TRBJ1-2 | TRBD1 | - | TRBV6-6 | TGTGCCAGCAGTTACGAGGGGGCGGGGGGCTACACCTTC | CASSYEGAGGYTF
TRBJ2-5 | - | - | TRBV6-5 | TGTGCCAGCAGTTACTTCTCTAGTGGAGTAATGGAGACCCAGTACTTC | CASSYFSSGVMETQYF
TRBJ1-4 | TRBD1 | - | TRBV9 | TGTGCCAGCAGCCGACAGGGGGGCAGTGAAAAACTGTTTTTT | CASSRQGGSEKLFF
TRBJ1-1 | - | once | TRBV14 | TGTGCCAGCAGCCAATCCCCCTGGGGGCTGAATACTGAAGCTTTCTTT | CASSQSPWGLNTEAFF
TRBJ2-2 | - | - | TRBV5-6 | TGTGCCAGCAGCCAGTACAGGGACACCGGGGAGCTGTTTTTT | CASSQYRDTGELFF
TRBJ1-1 | - | - | TRBV5-5 | TGTGCCAGCAGCTTTGGGGAGGGGACTGAAGCTTTCTTT | CASSFGEGTEAFF
TRBJ1-2 | - | - | TRBV5-5 | TGTGCCAGCAGCTTGGAATTGGCGGTCAACTATGGCTACACCTTC | CASSLELAVNYGYTF
TRBJ1-5 | - | - | TRBV7-9 | TGTGCCAGCAGCTTAACGGCGGATCAGCCCCAGCATTTT | CASSLTADQPQHF
TRBJ1-5 | - | - | TRBV2 | TGTGCCAGCAGTGAAGGGCCCTTTAATCAGCCCCAGCATTTT | CASSEGPFNQPQHF
TRBJ2-1 | TRBD2 | - | TRBV5-1 | TGCGCCAGCTCTAGCGGGGGCCACTACAATGAGCAGTTCTTC | CASSSGGHYNEQFF
TRBJ1-3 | - | few | TRBV18 | TGTGCCAGCTCCGCGCGCGGACAGCCTGGAAACACCATATATTTT | CASSARGQPGNTIYF
TRBJ2-6 | TRBD1 | - | TRBV10-1 | TGCGCCAGCAGGGGGACAACAGGGGCCAACGGCCTGACTTTC | CASRGTTGANGLTF
TRBJ1-5 | TRBD1 | - | TRBV15 | TGTGCCACCAGCAGAGGGGGGACAGGGGGCGTCAATCAGCCCCAGCATTTT | CATSRGGTGGVNQPQHF
TRBJ2-5 | - | - | TRBV7-9 | TGTACCAGCAGCTTAGAATGGGAGATGGAGACCCAGTACTTC | CTSSLEWEMETQYF
TRBJ2-7 | TRBD2 | once | TRBV7-2 | TGTGCCAGCAGCTCTCGACTAGCGGGACAAGAGCAGTACTTC | CASSSRLAGQEQYF
TRBJ1-2 | - | - | TRBV11-1 | TGTGCCAGCAGCGAGGGAATCACCTATGGCTACACCTTC | CASSEGITYGYTF
TRBJ2-1 | - | few | TRBV29-1 | TGCAGCGTTATAGCCGGCTACAATGAGCAGTTCTTC | CSVIAGYNEQFF
TRBJ2-2 | - | - | TRBV5-1 | TGCGCCAGCAGCTTGGCGGCAGGGGAGACCGGGGAGCTGTTTTTT | CASSLAAGETGELFF
TRBJ1-3 | - | - | TRBV5-1 | TGCGCCAGCAGCTGGGAAGACAGTCACTCTGGAAACACCATATATTTT | CASSWEDSHSGNTIYF
TRBJ2-5 | TRBD2 | - | TRBV5-8 | TGTGCCAGCAGCTTGGACGTAGCGGGGGGGCCACCAGAGACCCAGTACTTC | CASSLDVAGGPPETQYF
TRBJ2-3 | TRBD2 | - | TRBV25-1 | TGTGCCAGCAGTGAACACCAGCGGGGGACCAGCACAGATACGCAGTATTTT | CASSEHQRGTSTDTQYF
TRBJ2-1 | - | - | TRBV9 | TGTGCCAGCAGCCCAGGGGGCGGGGGTAGCTCCTACAATGAGCAGTTCTTC | CASSPGGGGSSYNEQFF
TRBJ2-5 | - | - | TRBV7-2 | TGTGCCAGCAGCCCGGTGGGGGGAAGCAGTACGGAGACCCAGTACTTC | CASSPVGGSSTETQYF
TRBJ1-3 | - | - | TRBV11-2 | TGTGCCAGCAGCTTAGACAGCTCTGGAAACACCATATATTTT | CASSLDSSGNTIYF
TRBJ2-2 | - | once | TRBV7-2 | TGTGCCAGCAGCTTACCCCTTTGGCGACAGGGAGGTACCGGGGAGCTGTTTTTT | CASSLPLWRQGGTGELFF
TRBJ2-6 | - | - | TRBV10-3 | TGTGCCATCAGTGAGTCGAATCCCAGCTCTGGGGCCAACGTCCTGACTTTC | CAISESNPSSGANVLTF
TRBJ1-5 | - | few | TRBV19 | TGTGCCAGTAGTTCCGACAGGTTGGGCCAGCCCCAGCATTTT | CASSSDRLGQPQHF
TRBJ2-6 | TRBD1 | few | TRBV27 | TGTGCCAGCACTACCGACAGGGTAACATCTGGGGCCAACGTCCTGACTTTC | CASTTDRVTSGANVLTF
TRBJ2-7 | - | - | TRBV28 | TGTGCCAGCAGTTTTGCTAGTGAGGCCTACGAGCAGTACTTC | CASSFASEAYEQYF
TRBJ2-2 | TRBD1 | - | TRBV4-1 | TGCGCCAGCAGCCAACCGGGACAGGGGAAGAAGGAGGAGCTGTTTTTT | CASSQPGQGKKEELFF
TRBJ2-4 | - | - | TRBV28 | TGTGCCAGCACCCCCGACAACCGGGGGAACATTCAGTACTTC | CASTPDNRGNIQYF
TRBJ2-2 | - | - | TRBV19 | TGTGCCAGTAGTATAGACCACACGAACACCGGGGAGCTGTTTTTT | CASSIDHTNTGELFF
TRBJ2-3 | - | - | TRBV28 | TGTGCCAGCACCACTCCAGATACGCAGTATTTT | CASTTPDTQYF
TRBJ2-7 | TRBD2 | - | TRBV7-6 | TGTGCCAGCAGCTTAGACGGACTAGCGGGAAGCGAGCAGTACTTC | CASSLDGLAGSEQYF
TRBJ2-2 | TRBD2 | - | TRBV7-8 | TGTGCCAGCAGCTTAGCTAGCGGGGGGAAAAACACCGGGGAGCTGTTTTTT | CASSLASGGKNTGELFF
TRBJ2-7 | TRBD2 | few | TRBV6-5 | TGTGCCAGCAGTTCCGGGGGGTCGGAGTACTTC | CASSSGGSEYF
TRBJ2-2 | - | - | TRBV29-1 | TGCAGCGTTGTAGCGGACACCGGGGAGCTGTTTTTT | CSVVADTGELFF
TRBJ2-7 | TRBD2 | - | TRBV13 | TGTGCCAGCAGCCACCGGGACAGGACGGGACTAGCGGGACTTTCCGAGCAGTACTTC | CASSHRDRTGLAGLSEQYF
TRBJ2-3 | TRBD2 | - | TRBV5-1 | TGCGCCAGCGGTACTAGCGGGAGTTCAGATACGCAGTATTTT | CASGTSGSSDTQYF
TRBJ1-3 | - | - | TRBV28 | TGTGCCAGCAGTTTCTCCGACAGAAGAAACACCATATATTTT | CASSFSDRRNTIYF
TRBJ1-1 | - | once | TRBV2 | TGTGCCAGCAGGGGAGGGAGGGGTTTCTTT | CASRGGRGFF
TRBJ1-5 | TRBD1 | - | TRBV5-8 | TGTGCCAGCAGCATACAGGGGTACAGCAATCAGCCCCAGCATTTT | CASSIQGYSNQPQHF
TRBJ2-3 | - | - | TRBV28 | TGTGCCAGCAGTGGGGGGGGCGCAAGCACAGATACGCAGTATTTT | CASSGGGASTDTQYF
TRBJ2-5 | TRBD1 | - | TRBV5-6 | TGTGCCAGCATTCCGAGGGGGACAGTGCAAGAGACCCAGTACTTC | CASIPRGTVQETQYF
TRBJ2-3 | - | - | TRBV28 | TGTGCCAGCAGTTTAATCTTAGATACGCAGTATTTT | CASSLILDTQYF
TRBJ1-1 | - | - | TRBV19 | TGTGCCAGTAGAGTTTGGGCAATGGACACTGAAGCTTTCTTT | CASRVWAMDTEAFF
TRBJ1-3 | - | few | TRBV18 | TGTGCCAGCTCACAAATATCTGGAAACACCATATATTTT | CASSQISGNTIYF
TRBJ1-1 | TRBD1 | - | TRBV30 | TGTGCCTGGAGTTTTCGCGGGACAGGGGAAAAGAACACTGAAGCTTTCTTT | CAWSFRGTGEKNTEAFF
TRBJ1-5 | - | - | TRBV9 | TGTGCCAGCAGCGCCACTATGAACAATCAGCCCCAGCATTTT | CASSATMNNQPQHF
TRBJ1-2 | - | few | TRBV6-1 | TGTGCCAGCAGTGACAACAGGGTACAGGGCTACACCTTC | CASSDNRVQGYTF
TRBJ2-1 | - | - | TRBV7-9 | TGTGCCAGCAGCAACCCCCCCGGTGAGCAGTTCTTC | CASSNPPGEQFF
TRBJ1-2 | - | few | TRBV29-1 | TGCAGCGTTGAAACAATGTGGACAGAGTCCTCCTGGGGCTACACCTTC | CSVETMWTESSWGYTF